One and the same sample provided the 30 T cell receptor beta chains below, sequenced in a study of blood T cell repertoires in COVID-19. Data came from immunoSEQ multiplex PCR; TCRdb stores just in-frame clones and leaves some out. This sample yields about 300,000 clones, of which roughly 86% are seen a single time; less than 2% belongs to the top ten. Sequencing was done on a sample of peripheral blood. The source of these receptors is a woman in her thirties with COVID-19, enrolled during active disease.

This clone was seen a single time. The V call is TRBV9, the J call TRBJ2-3, with TRBD2 matching 14 bases. The CDR3 is made up of 16 amino acids. Germline CDR1 SGDLS, CDR2 YYNGEE. After removal of 0 bases from V and 4 bases from J, the junction contained 1 base not matched to a gene. The CDR3 bases are TGTGCCAGCAGCGTAGCGGGACTAGCGGGGGCAGATACGCAGTATTTT. This encodes CASSVAGLAGADTQYF.

Many counts were recorded for this clone. The genes are TRBV5-6 and TRBJ1-1, with no clear D. V was trimmed by 1 base and J by 4 bases, leaving 8 bases between them. The CDR3 is made up of 13 amino acids. CDR1 is SGHDT, CDR2 YYEEEE, per germline. The CDR3 coding sequence is TGTGCCAGCAGCTTGACTTGGTCCACTGAAGCTTTCTTT. It translates to CASSLTWSTEAFF.

V is TRBV6-6 and J is TRBJ2-7, with TRBD1 matching 8 bases. The CDR3 runs 16 residues. V shed 0 bases, J shed 3 bases, and the junction held 7 bases outside the gene matches. Germline-derived CDR1 and CDR2 are MNHNY and SVGAGI (reference sequence). CDR3 DNA sequence: TGTGCCAGCAGTTACTCGACTGCAGGGGGCGGCTACGAGCAGTACTTC. Amino acid sequence: CASSYSTAGGGYEQYF.

The genes are TRBV12-3 or TRBV12-4 and TRBJ2-3; D perhaps matches TRBD1 (6 bases). Trimming removed 6 bases at V and 1 base at J, with 8 bases between. This CDR3 is 13 amino acids long. CDR3 in amino acids: CASRRTGTDTQYF. The CDR3 nucleotides are TGTGCCAGCAGGAGGACAGGCACAGATACGCAGTATTTT.

Here the CDR3 reads CASSQNTGKGQETQYF. The CDR3 DNA follows: TGTGCCAGCTCACAAAACACAGGGAAAGGTCAAGAGACCCAGTACTTC. The rearrangement joins TRBV18 to TRBJ2-5; D possibly corresponds to TRBD1 (6 bases). Germline lookup yields CDR1 KGHSH and CDR2 LQKENI. The CDR3 is made up of 16 amino acids. V lost 4 bases and J lost 2, with 17 bases in between. Full variable domain (missing parts from reference TRBV18 and TRBJ2-5): NAGVMQNPRHLVRRRGQEARLRCSPMKGHSHVYWYRQLPEEGLKFMVYLQKENIIDESGMPKERFSAEFPKEGPSILRIQQVVRGDSAAYFCASSQNTGKGQETQYFGPGTRLLVL.

The chain recombines TRBV7-3 with TRBJ1-6; D ambiguous. The V gene's germline CDR1 is SGHTA and CDR2 FQGTGA. Between the trimmed V and J ends, which lost 3 bases and 6 bases, there was a span of 9 bases. The CDR3 runs 14 residues. DNA of the CDR3: TGTGCCAGCAGCTTGCGAGTATTTAATTCACCCCTCCACTTT. It codes for CASSLRVFNSPLHF.

The chain recombines TRBV6-6 with TRBJ1-4; no clear D. V dropped 5 bases and J dropped 7 bases, with 14 bases sitting between them. Germline V gene lookup returns CDR1 MNHNY and CDR2 SVGAGI (reference sequence). The CDR3 runs to 14 residues. CDR3 sequence reads: CASSPQISGEKLFF. The CDR3 DNA sequence: TGTGCCAGCAGTCCACAGATTAGTGGTGAAAAACTGTTTTTT.

The chain joins TRBV3-1 (or the pseudogene TRBV3-2) to TRBJ1-6; 7 nucleotides match TRBD1. The V gene's germline CDR1 is LGHDT and CDR2 YNNKEL (reference sequence). J lost 6 bases, V lost 2 bases, and 4 bases had no gene match. CDR3 size: 15 residues. The CDR3 region has the DNA TGTGCCAGCAGCCAATTGGGACAGAGTAATTCACCCCTCCACTTT. Its translation is CASSQLGQSNSPLHF.

This clone has a handful of counts. J is TRBJ1-2 and V is TRBV29-1; 7 bases match TRBD1. This CDR3 is built from 13 residues. The germline gives CDR1 SQVTM, CDR2 ANQGSEA. With 3 bases clipped from V and 4 bases from J, the junction kept 5 bases outside the gene matches. The CDR3 nucleotides read TGCAGCGTTGATTCGACAGGGCCCTATGGCTACACCTTC. Encoded protein: CSVDSTGPYGYTF.

About this clone: Other DNA sequences within the sample encode an identical CDR3. The J gene is TRBJ1-1, the V gene TRBV11-3; the D is unclear. Germline lookup yields CDR1 SGHNT and CDR2 YENEEA. The CDR3 length is 18 residues. V was cut by 5 bases and J by 4 bases, with 26 bases left in between. CDR3 residues: CASSHIEWGVRSGTEAFF. The CDR3 nucleotides read TGTGCCAGCAGCCATATAGAGTGGGGAGTCCGTTCCGGCACTGAAGCTTTCTTT.

The chain uses TRBV6-5 and TRBJ1-6; D is uncertain. The germline CDR1 and CDR2 sequences are MNHEY and SVGAGI. Trimming took 7 bases from V and 2 from J, leaving 9 bases between them. This CDR3 is built from 14 residues. CDR3 region: CASMDEAYNSPLHF. In DNA form, the CDR3 reads TGTGCCAGCATGGATGAGGCCTATAATTCACCCCTCCACTTT.

The V call is TRBV7-3, the J call TRBJ2-1; 9 nucleotides align to TRBD1. CDR1 SGHTA and CDR2 FQGTGA come from the germline V gene. This CDR3 comprises 14 residues. After removal of 2 bases from V and 9 bases from J, the junction contained 5 bases not matched to a gene. The CDR3 loop reads CASSLGDRVREQFF. The CDR3 bases are TGTGCCAGCAGCTTAGGGGACAGGGTTCGTGAGCAGTTCTTC.

The chain uses TRBV27 and TRBJ1-2, with unresolved D. V dropped 5 bases and J dropped 4 bases, with 17 bases sitting between them. From germline, CDR1 is MNHEY and CDR2 SMNVEV (reference sequence). The CDR3 sequence is 15 residues long. The CDR3 sequence: CASSPTPVGAYGYTF. CDR3 DNA sequence: TGTGCCAGCAGTCCGACCCCGGTGGGCGCCTATGGCTACACCTTC.

J is TRBJ1-6 and V is TRBV18, with D tentatively TRBD1 (5 bases). There are 13 residues in the CDR3. Germline-derived CDR1 and CDR2 are KGHSH and LQKENI. Trimming cost V 4 bases and J 6 bases, with 7 bases left between them. Here the CDR3 DNA reads TGTGCCAGCTCACTGGACACTAATTCACCCCTCCACTTT. This codes for CASSLDTNSPLHF.

This chain links TRBV27 with TRBJ1-2, with D unclear. The CDR3 is made up of 14 amino acids. V dropped 0 bases and J dropped 8 bases, with 13 bases sitting between them. The germline gives CDR1 MNHEY, CDR2 SMNVEV (reference sequence). The CDR3: CASSLSIRTVGYTF. Here the CDR3 DNA reads TGTGCCAGCAGTTTATCGATTCGGACTGTCGGCTACACCTTC.

V gene TRBV4-1 combines with J gene TRBJ2-6; 9 positions agree with TRBD1. Germline V gives CDR1 MGHRA, CDR2 YSYEKL. There are 16 residues in the CDR3. The trim removed 1 base at V and 3 bases at J, leaving 1 base unmatched. This chain's CDR3 is CASSQATGGGANVLTF. The CDR3 DNA sequence: TGCGCCAGCAGCCAAGCGACAGGGGGTGGGGCCAACGTCCTGACTTTC.

The V and J genes are TRBV9 and TRBJ1-1; tentatively, D is TRBD1 (6 bases). CDR3 length: 15 amino acids. V lost 3 bases and J lost 2, with 14 bases in between. Germline V CDR1 and CDR2: SGDLS, YYNGEE. The CDR3 region has the DNA TGTGCCAGCAGCGATAACCCAGGGGTTAACACTGAAGCTTTCTTT. Encoded protein: CASSDNPGVNTEAFF. Filled out from reference TRBV9 and TRBJ1-1, the complete variable domain reads DSGVTQTPKHLITATGQRVTLRCSPRSGDLSVYWYQQSLDQGLQFLIQYYNGEERAKGNILERFSAQQFPDLHSELNLSSLELGDSALYFCASSDNPGVNTEAFFGQGTRLTVV.

V usage is TRBV7-9 and J usage is TRBJ1-5, with D uncertain. V lost 1 base and J 1 base, leaving 17 bases between the germline ends. The germline CDR1 and CDR2 sequences are SEHNR and FQNEAQ (reference sequence). This CDR3 is built from 18 residues. CDR3 amino acids: CASSLVGSAGWSNQPQHF. The CDR3 nucleotides read TGTGCCAGCAGCTTAGTAGGGTCCGCGGGTTGGAGCAATCAGCCCCAGCATTTT.

This chain links TRBV5-5 with TRBJ1-6, with unresolved D. Germline-derived CDR1 and CDR2 are SGHKS and YYEKEE (reference sequence). The CDR3 totals 13 residues. Trimming removed 4 bases at V and 7 bases at J, with 9 bases between. The CDR3 DNA sequence: TGTGCCAGCAGCCTCGGTATCAATTCACCCCTCCACTTT. Translation: CASSLGINSPLHF.

The DNA for the CDR3 is TGTGCCAGCAGTCGACAGGGGATTAGTTACACTGAAGCTTTCTTT. Translating gives CASSRQGISYTEAFF. This chain connects TRBV14 to TRBJ1-1; 8 bases agree with TRBD1. Germline lookup yields CDR1 SGHDN and CDR2 FVKESK. Trimming at V came to 6 bases and at J to 3 bases, leaving 9 bases not matched to a gene. The CDR3 covers 15 residues.

The chain has TRBV6-5 and TRBJ2-2; D is ambiguous. This CDR3 spans 13 amino acids. Trimming removed 7 bases from V and 7 bases from J, with 13 bases in between. Germline V CDR1 and CDR2: MNHEY, SVGAGI. Here the CDR3 reads CASTANLVGELFF. As DNA, the CDR3 is TGTGCCAGCACCGCCAATCTAGTCGGGGAGCTGTTTTTT.

J is TRBJ1-1 and V is TRBV18; TRBD1 is a possible D gene (6 bases). Germline CDR1 is KGHSH and CDR2 is LQKENI. CDR3 length: 15 amino acids. V was pared by 3 bases and J by 4 bases, with 15 bases between. The CDR3, as DNA: TGTGCCAGCTCACCTCCCGGACAGAAAGCCACTGAAGCTTTCTTT. Translation: CASSPPGQKATEAFF.

The chain uses TRBV5-1 and TRBJ1-2; 8 nucleotides align to TRBD1. The germline V gene encodes CDR1 SGHRS and CDR2 YFSETQ. After removal of 4 bases from V and 6 bases from J, the junction contained 5 bases not matched to a gene. The CDR3 is 13 residues long. As DNA, the CDR3 is TGCGCCAGCAGCCCAGGGGGCGCGGATGGCTACACCTTC. This codes for CASSPGGADGYTF.

The chain has TRBV27 and TRBJ1-4; D is unclear. This CDR3 contains 16 residues. The V end lost 3 bases, the J end lost 0 bases, and 11 bases lay between the germline ends. Germline CDR1 and CDR2: MNHEY and SMNVEV (reference sequence). The CDR3 loop is CASSFLPGATNEKLFF. Here the CDR3 DNA reads TGTGCCAGCAGTTTCCTCCCCGGTGCAACTAATGAAAAACTGTTTTTT. Complete variable domain (other parts from reference TRBV27 and TRBJ1-4): EAQVTQNPRYLITVTGKKLTVTCSQNMNHEYMSWYRQDPGLGLRQIYYSMNVEVTDKGDVPEGYKVSRKEKRNFPLILESPSPNQTSLYFCASSFLPGATNEKLFFGSGTQLSVL.

The V gene is TRBV28, the J gene TRBJ1-1, with no clear D. Germline values: CDR1 MDHEN, CDR2 SYDVKM. The CDR3 is made up of 11 amino acids. Trimming stripped 4 bases from V and 7 bases from J, with 7 bases between. The CDR3 sequence: CASSSFLEAFF. The CDR3 DNA follows: TGTGCCAGCAGTTCTTTTCTTGAAGCTTTCTTT.

In DNA, the CDR3 is TGCGCCAGCAGTTTTAATACAGGGGTCGATATCTCTAACTATGGCTACACCTTC. As protein: CASSFNTGVDISNYGYTF. The chain joins TRBV5-1 to TRBJ1-2, with 7 bases fitting TRBD1. J lost 0 bases, V lost 5 bases, and 16 bases had no gene match. The germline V gene has CDR1 SGHRS and CDR2 YFSETQ. The length of the CDR3 is 18 residues. Full variable domain (rest looked up from reference TRBV5-1 and TRBJ1-2): KAGVTQTPRYLIKTRGQQVTLSCSPISGHRSVSWYQQTPGQGLQFLFEYFSETQRNKGNFPGRFSGRQFSNSRSEMNVSTLELGDSALYLCASSFNTGVDISNYGYTFGSGTRLTVV.

The genes are TRBV7-3 and TRBJ1-5; no firm D call. Germline-derived CDR1 and CDR2 are SGHTA and FQGTGA. Deletions cut 8 bases from V and 6 bases from J, with 20 bases between. The CDR3 loop spans 15 amino acids. CDR3 DNA: TGTGCCAGCCCCCGCGGGTGGGTGTTTTGTCAGCCCCAGCATTTT. Its translation is CASPRGWVFCQPQHF.

The chain recombines TRBV7-3 with TRBJ1-1, with D unresolved. CDR3 length equals 13 residues. The germline gives CDR1 SGHTA, CDR2 FQGTGA. The germline V and J ends were trimmed by 4 bases and 5 bases, with 11 bases remaining between them. CDR3 in DNA: TGTGCCAGCAGCTCAGAGAGGCGGACTGAAGCTTTCTTT. Amino acids: CASSSERRTEAFF.

This rearrangement joins TRBV23-1 to TRBJ2-3; maybe TRBD2 (6 bases). TRBV23-1 is identified as an open reading frame with a role that is uncertain. Trimming left V 0 bases short and J 1 base short, with 11 bases between. This CDR3 is 16 amino acids long. The chain's CDR3 is CASSQSGASGTDTQYF. The CDR3 DNA follows: TGCGCCAGCAGTCAATCAGGGGCTAGCGGCACAGATACGCAGTATTTT.

This clone is deemed medium-sized. The chain uses TRBV6-5 and TRBJ2-3; D might be TRBD2 (6 bases). V dropped 6 bases and J dropped 4 bases, with 14 bases sitting between them. There are 14 residues in the CDR3. Germline assignment: CDR1 MNHEY and CDR2 SVGAGI. CDR3 region: CASRGTGEADTQYF. Here the CDR3 DNA reads TGTGCCAGCAGGGGGACGGGGGAGGCAGATACGCAGTATTTT.